The clone carrying this T cell receptor beta chain was observed many times. The entry originates in a study of early T cells in non-severe SARS-CoV-2 infection. TCRdb analysed the 5' RACE reads with MiXCR anew, one entry per CDR3 protein. The sample holds 30,000 to 45,000 distinct CDR3 sequences, less than 5% seen once. The germline V and J ends were trimmed by 1 base and 2 bases, with 5 bases remaining between them. Germline V CDR1 and CDR2: SGHVS, FNYEAQ. The CDR3 has 14 amino acids. This sequence originates from an adult who was a healthcare worker with PCR-confirmed SARS-CoV-2 infection or an uninfected control (not recorded which). The sequencing input was whole blood. The chain employs TRBV7-6 and TRBJ2-2; no definite D call. The CDR3 reads CASSLDLNTGELFF. The CDR3 bases are TGTGCCAGCAGCTTAGATCTAAACACCGGGGAGCTGTTTTTT. Supplemented by reference TRBV7-6 and TRBJ2-2, the full variable domain reads GAGVSQSPRYKVTKRGQDVALRCDPISGHVSLYWYRQALGQGPEFLTYFNYEAQQDKSGLPNDRFSAERPEGSISTLTIQRTEQRDSAMYRCASSLDLNTGELFFGEGSRLTVL.